The 26 T cell receptor beta chains in this list originate from one sample, sequenced in a study of blood T cells in healthy people across ages. Together with a sample-barcoded 5' primer, a J-beta primer mix was included in a second PCR lasting roughly 7 to 11 cycles. TCRdb processed the 5' RACE reads anew with MiXCR; each CDR3 protein has one entry. The sample holds around 1,500,000 distinct CDR3 sequences, around 42% seen once. The sample was blood. Receptors were obtained from a woman aged 18-35 years in good health.

This clonotype was found once. The rearrangement joins TRBV10-3 to TRBJ2-1; the match to TRBD2 covers 8 bases. The length of the CDR3 is 16 residues. The germline CDR1 and CDR2 sequences are ENHRY and SYGVKD. Losses at the gene ends were 4 bases for V and 3 bases for J; bases not matched to a gene: 8. The CDR3 protein is CAISGEAGAVYNEQFF. CDR3 coding DNA: TGTGCCATCAGTGGGGAAGCGGGGGCCGTCTACAATGAGCAGTTCTTC.

This chain links TRBV20-1 with TRBJ2-5, with TRBD2 matching over 10 bases. This CDR3 spans 14 amino acids. Germline values: CDR1 DFQATT, CDR2 SNEGSKA (reference sequence). Written as DNA, the CDR3 is TGCAGCGAACGTGTAGCGGGGGGCCAAGAGACCCAGTACTTC. It encodes CSERVAGGQETQYF.

The chain couples TRBV30 to TRBJ2-3; 7 bases match TRBD1. Germline loops: CDR1 GTSNPN, CDR2 SVGIG (reference sequence). The CDR3 is 13 residues long. V dropped 2 bases and J dropped 4; count of bases not matched to a gene: 3. CDR3 nucleotides: TGTGCCTGGAGTAAGGGACAGTCAGATACGCAGTATTTT. It codes for CAWSKGQSDTQYF.

This chain links TRBV10-3 with TRBJ1-1; D is uncertain. CDR3 size: 12 residues. Germline lookup yields CDR1 ENHRY and CDR2 SYGVKD. The V and J ends lost 7 bases and 2 bases respectively, with 8 bases between them. The CDR3 loop reads CAIKPGNTEAFF. In DNA, the CDR3 is TGTGCCATCAAGCCAGGAAACACTGAAGCTTTCTTT.

This clonotype was recorded only once. The chain links TRBV12-3 or TRBV12-4 to TRBJ2-1; 13 nucleotides agree with TRBD2. The end of the DNA is better explained by TRBJ2-7, so the J call may be wrong. This CDR3 is built from 17 residues. The CDR3 nucleotides are TGTGCCAGCAGTCCCTTAGGACTAGCGGGAGCCTACAATGAGCAGTACTTC. Amino acids: CASSPLGLAGAYNEQYF.

The chain recombines TRBV12-3 or TRBV12-4 with TRBJ2-5; D remains unclear. Trimming pared 7 bases from V and 4 bases from J, leaving 13 bases between. The CDR3 is 13 amino acids. CDR3 sequence: CASTRNPGETQYF. CDR3 DNA: TGTGCCAGCACTAGAAATCCAGGAGAGACCCAGTACTTC.

V usage is TRBV12-3 or TRBV12-4 and J usage is TRBJ1-2; no reliable D call. Trimming stripped 4 bases from V and 0 bases from J, with 6 bases between. The CDR3 length is 13 residues. The CDR3 DNA is TGTGCCAGCAGTTCGGATGCTAACTATGGCTACACCTTC. It codes for CASSSDANYGYTF.

The chain is built from TRBV20-1 and TRBJ2-1, with D unresolved. V lost 6 bases, J lost 5 bases, and 8 bases lay in between. The CDR3 totals 11 residues. Germline CDR1 is DFQATT and CDR2 is SNEGSKA (reference sequence). Here the CDR3 DNA reads TGCAGTGCCCGGAACAACAATGAGCAGTTCTTC. Encoded protein: CSARNNNEQFF.

In this sample, this clonotype turned up once. This chain uses TRBV4-2 with TRBJ2-7; 14 bases are a match to TRBD2. CDR1 is LGHNA and CDR2 is YNFKEQ in the germline V gene. This CDR3 comprises 18 residues. The junction had 10 bases not matched to a gene; V was cut back by 0 bases and J by 6 bases. The CDR3 region has the DNA TGTGCCAGCAGCCAAGATCTGACCGGGGGACTAGCGGGAGTCGAGCAGTACTTC. This gives the protein CASSQDLTGGLAGVEQYF.

This clonotype was counted only a few times. V is TRBV6-2 or TRBV6-3 and J is TRBJ2-3; unclear D gene. The germline gives CDR1 MNHEY, CDR2 SVGEGT. This CDR3 has 16 residues. Deletions cut 3 bases from V and 1 base from J, with 14 bases between. CDR3 sequence reads: CASSYESSTRTDTQYF. The CDR3 DNA is TGTGCCAGCAGTTATGAGTCCTCGACCCGCACAGATACGCAGTATTTT.

The V gene is TRBV20-1, the J gene TRBJ2-5; D gene unclear. The J call may be in error: the DNA end matches TRBJ2-1 better. CDR1 and CDR2 (germline): DFQATT, SNEGSKA (reference sequence). The CDR3 covers 12 residues. CDR3 sequence: CSARLVQETQFF. The DNA of the CDR3 is TGCAGTGCTAGACTAGTCCAAGAGACCCAGTTCTTC.

The table lists this clonotype with a few counts. V usage is TRBV5-1 and J usage is TRBJ1-2, with D possibly being TRBD1 (5 bases). CDR3 length: 14 amino acids. CDR1 is SGHRS and CDR2 is YFSETQ in the germline V gene. V lost 6 bases to trimming and J lost 8 bases, with 20 bases between them. CDR3 DNA: TGCGCCAGCAAACTGGGGGACGGAGCGGTCGGCTACACCTTC. It is translated as CASKLGDGAVGYTF.

The chain is built from TRBV2 and TRBJ1-1; D unresolved. From germline, CDR1 is SNHLY and CDR2 FYNNEI. Between the trimmed V and J ends, which lost 4 bases and 2 bases, there was a span of 8 bases. This CDR3 has 13 residues. CDR3 coding DNA: TGTGCCAGCAGTGGGGCAGACAACACTGAAGCTTTCTTT. This gives the protein CASSGADNTEAFF. Combining the CDR3 with reference TRBV2 and TRBJ1-1 gives the whole variable domain EPEVTQTPSHQVTQMGQEVILRCVPISNHLYFYWYRQILGQKVEFLVSFYNNEISEKSEIFDDQFSVERPDGSNFTLKIRSTKLEDSAMYFCASSGADNTEAFFGQGTRLTVV.

Concerning this clonotype: Being one base from a much bigger clone, this may be a read error. The CDR3 bases are TGTGCCAGCCGTATCCTTAGCGGGAGAGGCGACAATGAGCAGTACTTC. The encoded protein is CASRILSGRGDNEQYF. This rearrangement joins TRBV18 to TRBJ2-1; 9 positions agree with TRBD2. The J call may be faulty, since TRBJ2-7 better matches the DNA end. Germline CDR1 is KGHSH and CDR2 is LQKENI. The CDR3 is 16 amino acids.

This clonotype has only a few counts. The gene calls are TRBV4-1 and TRBJ2-1, with 7 bases fitting TRBD1. This CDR3 comprises 17 residues. Per the germline V gene, CDR1 is MGHRA and CDR2 is YSYEKL. V trimming: 4 bases; J trimming: 1 base; junction bases outside the gene matches: 10. CDR3 sequence reads: CASSPPAGDSSYNEQFF. CDR3 nucleotides: TGCGCCAGCAGCCCCCCAGCAGGGGACAGTTCCTACAATGAGCAGTTCTTC.

This clonotype was detected a few times. The V call is TRBV7-3, the J call TRBJ1-6; D remains unclear. V was trimmed by 3 bases and J by 7 bases, leaving 7 bases between them. The CDR3 contains 13 residues. Looked up from germline, CDR1 is SGHTA and CDR2 is FQGTGA. DNA of the CDR3: TGTGCCAGCAGCTTGTCAGTGAATTCACCCCTCCACTTT. Amino acids: CASSLSVNSPLHF.

V usage is TRBV28 and J usage is TRBJ2-3; D possibly corresponds to TRBD2 (7 bases). V lost 7 bases to trimming and J lost 3 bases, with 26 bases between them. The CDR3 runs 18 residues. Per germline, CDR1 MDHEN and CDR2 SYDVKM. This chain's CDR3 is CASTKGMIGGAITDTQYF. CDR3 sequence (DNA): TGTGCCAGCACCAAGGGGATGATTGGGGGGGCCATTACAGATACGCAGTATTTT.

This chain links TRBV13 with TRBJ1-2; no clear D gene. Germline CDR1 PRHDT, CDR2 FYEKMQ (reference sequence). The CDR3 consists of 12 residues. With 5 bases removed from V and 3 bases from J, the gap between germline ends came to 7 bases. This chain's CDR3 is CASSVRDYGYTF. For the CDR3, the DNA is TGTGCCAGCAGCGTCAGAGACTATGGCTACACCTTC.

The rearrangement links TRBV12-3 or TRBV12-4 to TRBJ2-7; D not certain. Between the trimmed V and J ends, which lost 6 bases and 5 bases, there was a span of 14 bases. CDR3 length: 13 amino acids. The DNA of the CDR3 is TGTGCCAGCAGGGGCCTGAGATCCGACGAGCAGTACTTC. This gives the protein CASRGLRSDEQYF.

With regard to this clonotype: It may be a read error: a sequence one base away is much more abundant. The rearrangement links TRBV28 to TRBJ2-5; unclear D gene. The CDR3 is made up of 13 amino acids. CDR1 is MDHEN, CDR2 SYDVKM, per germline. The chain's CDR3 is CTSSPRVTETQYF. Here the CDR3 DNA reads TGTACCAGCAGTCCCCGAGTCACAGAGACCCAGTACTTC.

A few counts support this clonotype. The J gene is TRBJ2-3, the V gene TRBV5-1; no reliable D call. The V gene lost 2 bases and the J gene lost 2 bases, with 6 bases spanning the gap. CDR3 length: 13 amino acids. Per the germline V gene, CDR1 is SGHRS and CDR2 is YFSETQ. CDR3: CASSFYPTDTQYF. The CDR3 nucleotides read TGCGCCAGCAGCTTTTATCCCACAGATACGCAGTATTTT.

Here the CDR3 reads CASSPDLGYASSYEQYF. For the CDR3, the DNA is TGTGCCAGCAGTCCAGACTTGGGCTATGCGAGCTCCTACGAGCAGTACTTC. The chain recombines TRBV27 with TRBJ2-7; D is unresolved. Per the germline V gene, CDR1 is MNHEY and CDR2 is SMNVEV (reference sequence). This CDR3 contains 17 residues. V was trimmed by 5 bases and J by 0 bases, leaving 20 bases between them.

V gene TRBV16 combines with J gene TRBJ1-1; possible D gene TRBD1, 6 bases. The germline CDR1 and CDR2 sequences are KGHSY and FQNENV. CDR3 length: 18 amino acids. Trimming pared 4 bases from V and 1 base from J, leaving 22 bases between. CDR3 sequence: CASSPTQTGGRPNTEAFF. For the CDR3, the DNA is TGTGCCAGCAGCCCTACTCAAACGGGGGGGCGGCCGAACACTGAAGCTTTCTTT.

This rearrangement joins TRBV27 to TRBJ1-1; 8 bases are shared with TRBD1. Unmatched junction bases numbered 5, after V lost 5 bases and J lost 9 bases. CDR3 length: 12 amino acids. In germline, CDR1 is MNHEY, CDR2 SMNVEV (reference sequence). The DNA of the CDR3 is TGTGCCAGCAGTCAGGGGGCGTCTCAAGCTTTCTTT. Protein: CASSQGASQAFF.

The chain employs TRBV20-1 and TRBJ1-2; D may be TRBD1 (5 bases). Germline CDR1 and CDR2: DFQATT and SNEGSKA (reference sequence). Trimming left V 5 bases short and J 5 bases short, with 24 bases between. CDR3 length equals 16 residues. The CDR3 DNA follows: TGCAGTGCTCGATCCCTAGGGGCCAATACTGATTATGGCTACACCTTC. Its protein is CSARSLGANTDYGYTF.

This chain links TRBV15 with TRBJ2-7, with 7 bases aligning to TRBD1. The CDR3 contains 15 residues. Germline values: CDR1 LNHNV, CDR2 YYDKDF (reference sequence). V shed 4 bases and J 1 base; nucleotides not matched to a gene: 7. The CDR3 sequence: CATSKSRGQSYEQYF. The DNA of the CDR3 is TGTGCCACCAGCAAATCGAGGGGACAGTCCTACGAGCAGTACTTC.